This passage covers 16 T cell receptor beta chains from one sample sequenced in a study of CD8+ T cells in alopecia areata. Investigators isolated RNA and reverse transcribed it into cDNA to act as the sequencing template. Repertoires were generated with immunoSEQ multiplex PCR, while TCRdb's copy carries only in-frame clones and drops some. In total the sample includes roughly 3,200 clones, none of them seen once. Time point of the sample: mouse skin 3 weeks after grafting. The sample here was skin, taken at week 3. The origin of the receptors is a C3H/HeJ mouse with alopecia areata. The MHC haplotype of this mouse line is H2-k.

This clone ranks as large (0.1 to 1%). Mouse names are used for the genes. The CDR3 goes on 4 residues after the read ends, and that part is filled in from the germline J gene. V usage is TRBV19 and J usage is TRBJ2-3; the D call may be TRBD1 or TRBD2 (6 bases each). The V gene lost 1 base and the J gene lost 0 bases, with 9 bases spanning the gap. From germline, CDR1 is FNHDT and CDR2 SITEND (reference sequence). The CDR3 extends over 15 amino acids. CDR3 amino acids: CASSIQGTSAETLYF. The sequenced part of the CDR3 DNA is TGTGCCAGCAGTATACAGGGGACTAGTGCAGAA.

This clone is medium-sized within its sample. Germline and genes: mouse. The missing CDR3 end, 4 residues past where the read stops, is filled in from the germline J gene. V gene TRBV13-2 combines with J gene TRBJ2-1, with a weak D call TRBD1 (6 bases). Deletions cut 2 bases from V and 3 bases from J, with 6 bases between. Germline CDR1 is NNHNN and CDR2 is SYGAGS (reference sequence). This CDR3 region has 13 residues. The CDR3 DNA, read in part, is TGTGCCAGCGGTGAACAGGGCTATGCT. Translation gives CASGEQGYA. The CDR3 in full is CASGEQGYAEQFF.

This clone was seen at least ten times. The gene names given are mouse names. The CDR3 spells CASSQDRANSDYTF. CDR3 DNA, as far as it was read: TGTGCCAGCTCCCAGGACAGGGCAAACTCC. V is TRBV12-2 and J is TRBJ1-2; 8 bases match TRBD1. The sequenced fragment ends 4 residues before the CDR3 boundary, so the rest is inferred from the germline J gene. The CDR3 length is 14 residues. Looked up from germline, CDR1 is SGHLS and CDR2 is HYDKME. V was pared by 4 bases and J by 0 bases, with 3 bases of the junction left unmatched.

Notes on this clone: Gene and germline names: mouse. The CDR3 end is not reached by the read, which stops 4 residues before it; the germline J gene fills it in. V is TRBV5 and J is TRBJ2-5; 9 positions match TRBD1. Germline V gene data show CDR1 as LGHNA and CDR2 as YNLKQL (reference sequence). This CDR3 is built from 13 residues. CDR3: CASSPDRGDTQYF. The CDR3 bases that were read are TGTGCCAGCAGCCCCGACAGGGGGGAC.

This clone is labeled medium-sized (0.01 to 0.1%). Gene names are the mouse ones. The CDR3 is cut off 4 residues early in the read; its end comes from the germline J gene. The chain uses TRBV13-1 and TRBJ2-5; weak D call: TRBD1 (6 bases). This CDR3 is 12 amino acids long. The germline V gene has CDR1 NSHNY and CDR2 SYGAGN. The DNA read from the CDR3 is TGTGCCAGCAGTAAAGACAGGGAC. It yields the protein CASSKDRD. Given in full, the CDR3 is CASSKDRDTQYF.

Notes on this clone: The gene symbols are mouse symbols. The CDR3 is cut off 4 residues early in the read; its end comes from the germline J gene. The rearrangement links TRBV31 to TRBJ2-7; 11 bases fit TRBD2. The V gene's germline CDR1 is GKSSPN and CDR2 SITVG. V lost 0 bases to trimming and J lost 0 bases; unmatched junction nucleotides: 1. There are 15 residues in the CDR3. The chain's CDR3 is CAWSLGLGGSYEQYF. The CDR3 bases that were read are TGTGCCTGGAGTCTAGGACTGGGGGGCTCCTAT. Supplemented by reference TRBV31 and TRBJ2-7, the full variable domain reads AQTIHQWPVAEIKAVGSPLSLGCTIKGKSSPNLYWYWQATGGTLQQLFYSITVGQVESVVQLNLSASRPKDDQFILSTEKLLLSHSGFYLCAWSLGLGGSYEQYFGPGTRLTVL.

By sample share, this clone is medium-sized. Mouse gene names and germline throughout. The read ends 4 residues before the CDR3 terminus; that terminus is restored from the germline J gene. V usage is TRBV1 and J usage is TRBJ2-1, with D possibly being TRBD1 (6 bases). Between the trimmed V and J ends, which lost 4 bases and 4 bases, there was a span of 8 bases. The germline gives CDR1 NSQYPW, CDR2 LRSPGD (reference sequence). This CDR3 has 13 amino acids. The DNA read from the CDR3 is TGCACCTGCAGTGGGACAGTTTATGCT. This sequence encodes CTCSGTVYA. The CDR3 in full is CTCSGTVYAEQFF.

This clone has a count of ten or more. Gene names are the mouse ones. Read data end 4 residues before the CDR3 end; the end is taken from the germline J gene. The rearrangement joins TRBV13-1 to TRBJ2-7; TRBD2 aligns across 12 bases. CDR1 is NSHNY and CDR2 is SYGAGN in the germline V gene. V gave up 4 bases and J gave up 0 bases; unmatched junction bases: 5. CDR3 length: 16 residues. The part of the CDR3 DNA that was read is TGTGCCAGCAGTCCTGGACTGGGGGGGAGCTCCTAT. Its translation: CASSPGLGGSSY. The full-length CDR3 reads as CASSPGLGGSSYEQYF.

This clone rates as medium-sized. Here the gene names and germline are mouse. The sequence runs out 4 residues before the end of the CDR3; the remainder is reconstructed from the germline J gene. The rearrangement joins TRBV19 to TRBJ1-1, with 8 positions matching TRBD1. This CDR3 has 14 amino acids. The V segment lost 5 bases and the J segment 0 bases; nucleotides outside the gene matches: 3. Germline V gene lookup returns CDR1 FNHDT and CDR2 SITEND (reference sequence). The CDR3 bases that were read are TGTGCCAGCAGCTGGGACAGGACAAACACA. Its protein product is CASSWDRTNT. Given in full, the CDR3 is CASSWDRTNTEVFF.

Details on this clone: The gene names given are mouse names. With the read ending 4 residues before the CDR3 end, the germline J gene is used to fill in that end. This sequence joins TRBV2 and TRBJ2-1, with 9 bases identical to TRBD2. This CDR3 is built from 16 residues. Germline V gene data show CDR1 as LGHNA and CDR2 as YSYQKL. With V trimmed by 0 bases and J by 4 bases, 4 bases remained unmatched. The CDR3 DNA, read in part, is TGTGCCAGCAGCCAAGATCACACTGGGGGGTATGCT. It translates to CASSQDHTGGYA. The whole CDR3 sequence reads CASSQDHTGGYAEQFF.

This clone occurred many times. These gene names are mouse names. The DNA ends 4 residues before the CDR3 does, and the rest of the CDR3 is filled in from the germline J gene. This chain uses TRBV29 with TRBJ2-1; 10 nucleotides agree with TRBD2. CDR3 size: 15 residues. Trimming at V came to 2 bases and at J to 4 bases, leaving 2 bases not matched to a gene. The germline V gene has CDR1 MSHET and CDR2 SYDVDS. CDR3 sequence: CASSLRGLGYAEQFF. Partial CDR3 DNA: TGTGCTAGCAGTTTAAGGGGACTGGGGTATGCT.

Relative to its sample, this clone is medium-sized. These gene names are mouse names. The CDR3 reads CASSRLGGQDTQYF. CDR3 DNA, as far as it was read: TGTGCCAGCAGTCGACTGGGGGGGCAAGAC. The chain combines TRBV13-3 with TRBJ2-5; 11 bases match TRBD2. The missing CDR3 end, 4 residues past where the read stops, is filled in from the germline J gene. Germline assignment: CDR1 NNHDY and CDR2 SYVADS. There are 14 residues in the CDR3. The V gene end was trimmed by 4 bases and the J gene end by 3 bases; junction bases not matched to a gene: 1.

This clone was recorded at least ten times. The gene names given are mouse names. The read stops 4 residues short of the end of the CDR3; the missing end is completed from the germline J gene. The chain joins TRBV13-1 to TRBJ1-1; D is possibly TRBD1 (5 bases). Germline values: CDR1 NSHNY, CDR2 SYGAGN. The CDR3 spans 12 residues. CDR3 protein: CASSGTGGEVFF. The part of the CDR3 DNA that was read is TGTGCCAGCAGTGGGACTGGGGGA.

This clone qualifies as medium-sized. Mouse gene names and germline throughout. The read finishes 4 residues shy of the CDR3 end, and the germline J gene is used to complete it. The rearrangement joins TRBV16 to TRBJ2-5, with 9 bases lining up with TRBD2. Looked up from germline, CDR1 is SGHSA and CDR2 is FRNQAP. The CDR3 extends over 15 amino acids. The V and J ends lost 3 bases and 2 bases, in that order; junction bases with no gene match: 3. The CDR3 spells CASSFDWGLQDTQYF. The CDR3 DNA, read in part, is TGTGCAAGCAGCTTTGACTGGGGGCTCCAAGAC.

The sample holds a few counts of this clone. Genes and germline come from the mouse. The read terminates 4 residues before the CDR3 end, so the remaining end is supplied by the germline J gene. The chain is built from TRBV1 and TRBJ2-4; TRBD2 matches 8 bases. The length of the CDR3 is 17 residues. V shed 0 bases, J shed 0 bases, and the junction held 5 bases outside the gene matches. Per germline, CDR1 NSQYPW and CDR2 LRSPGD (reference sequence). The part of the CDR3 DNA that was read is TGCACCTGCAGTGCAGATCTCTGGGGGGCGAGTCAAAAC. This encodes CTCSADLWGASQN. The full CDR3 protein is CTCSADLWGASQNTLYF.

By sample share, this clone is medium-sized. The genes are named according to mouse. The read finishes 4 residues shy of the CDR3 end, and the germline J gene is used to complete it. The chain combines TRBV1 with TRBJ2-2; 12 nucleotides line up with TRBD2. V lost 1 base, J lost 3 bases, and 3 bases stayed unmatched. CDR1 NSQYPW and CDR2 LRSPGD come from the germline V gene (reference sequence). This CDR3 region has 17 residues. CDR3 in amino acids: CTCSAGLGGQDTGQLYF. CDR3 DNA (partial): TGCACCTGCAGTGCAGGACTGGGGGGGCAGGACACCGGG.